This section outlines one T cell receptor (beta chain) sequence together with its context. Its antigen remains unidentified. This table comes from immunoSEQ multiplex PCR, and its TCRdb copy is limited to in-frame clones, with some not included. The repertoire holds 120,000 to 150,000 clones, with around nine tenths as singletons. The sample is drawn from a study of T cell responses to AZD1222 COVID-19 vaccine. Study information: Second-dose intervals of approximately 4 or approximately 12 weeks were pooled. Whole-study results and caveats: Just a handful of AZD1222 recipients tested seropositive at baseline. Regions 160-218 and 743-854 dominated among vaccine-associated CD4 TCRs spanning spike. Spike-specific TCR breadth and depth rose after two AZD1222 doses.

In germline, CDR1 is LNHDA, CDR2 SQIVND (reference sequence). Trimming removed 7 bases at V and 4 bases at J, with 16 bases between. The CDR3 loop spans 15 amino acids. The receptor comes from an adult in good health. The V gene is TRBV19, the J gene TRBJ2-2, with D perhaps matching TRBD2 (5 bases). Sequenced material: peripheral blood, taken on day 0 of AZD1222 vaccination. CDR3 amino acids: CASKEVRNSTGELFF. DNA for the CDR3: TGTGCCAGTAAGGAGGTTAGAAATTCCACCGGGGAGCTGTTTTTT.